This T cell receptor beta chain was recorded in a study of blood T cell repertoires in COVID-19. Overall study context: COVID-19 samples from acute and convalescent phases originated in the United States, Italy and Spain. Sample material is recorded as cDNA or gDNA derived from T cells, B-cell-depleted T cells, or PBMCs.

Under the authors' procedure: Estimation of nucleated cell counts relied on the amplification of reference gene primers. The protocol was immunoSEQ multiplex PCR, while the TCRdb copy is restricted to in-frame clones and leaves out a portion. D and trimming come from the DNA, and the V and J calls and clone size come from that table. The sample lists almost 85,000 clones; around 82% were seen once. Germline lookup yields CDR1 MNHEY and CDR2 SVGEGT. There are 14 residues in the CDR3. V dropped 6 bases and J dropped 6 bases, with 15 bases sitting between them. The sample consisted of peripheral blood. V gene TRBV6-2 or TRBV6-3 combines with J gene TRBJ1-5; D might be TRBD1 (6 bases). This receptor was identified in an elderly man with active or convalescent COVID-19. The CDR3 spells CASSRTGNSQPQHF. The DNA for the CDR3 is TGTGCCAGCAGCCGAACAGGGAACTCTCAGCCCCAGCATTTT.